The rows below give T cell receptor beta chains drawn from one sample of a study of regulatory T cells in long-lasting Graves disease. TCRdb re-analysed the multiplex PCR reads in MiXCR, keeping a single row per CDR3 protein. The sample lists 450,000 to 700,000 distinct CDR3 sequences, roughly 12% occurring once. The same data also went into a second study, on T cells in Graves' hyperthyroidism and ophthalmopathy.

Here the sequenced sample was peripheral blood mononuclear cells (PBMCs), taken at new diagnosis, from a patient treated with antithyroid drugs. These receptors were taken from a man aged 25-45 years with Graves disease. CDR3s include the opening cysteine and the closing phenylalanine or tryptophan. Fields, in order: V gene, clone size, D gene, J gene, CDR3 protein, CDR3 DNA. D genes are given only for firm matches. The size of a clone is reported for some rows only, either as once, few or many, or as a class for expanded clones.

TRBV27,many,TRBD2,TRBJ2-5,CASSFEGREQETQYF,TGTGCCAGCAGTTTTGAGGGGAGGGAGCAAGAGACCCAGTACTTC
TRBV27,many,.,TRBJ2-5,CASRTVLQETQYF,TGTGCCAGCCGGACAGTCCTACAAGAGACCCAGTACTTC
TRBV24-1,.,.,TRBJ2-1,CATSDSLGSNEQFF,TGTGCCACCAGTGATTCTCTGGGGTCCAATGAGCAGTTCTTC
TRBV2,many,.,TRBJ2-1,CASSIGFSSYNEQFF,TGTGCCAGCAGTATCGGGTTTAGCTCCTACAATGAGCAGTTCTTC
TRBV5-1,many,.,TRBJ2-2,CASSLDFTGELFF,TGCGCCAGCAGCTTGGATTTCACCGGGGAGCTGTTTTTT
TRBV2,many,TRBD2,TRBJ2-3,CASRLAGYTDTQYF,TGTGCCAGCAGACTAGCGGGATACACAGATACGCAGTATTTT
TRBV4-1,few,.,TRBJ2-1,CASSQDQLRAYNEQFF,TGCGCCAGCAGCCAAGATCAGCTCAGGGCCTACAATGAGCAGTTCTTC
TRBV27,many,.,TRBJ2-4,CASSLSLGEMNIQYF,TGTGCCAGCAGTTTATCCCTAGGGGAAATGAACATTCAGTACTTC
TRBV12-3/TRBV12-4,.,.,TRBJ1-2,CASNLPPLKDGYTF,TGTGCCAGCAACCTCCCCCCCCTCAAGGATGGCTACACCTTC
TRBV4-1,.,.,TRBJ2-2,CASTWLKNTGELFF,TGCGCCAGCACCTGGCTAAAGAACACCGGGGAGCTGTTTTTT
TRBV7-2,.,TRBD2,TRBJ2-1,CASSYSSGGTLLNEQFF,TGTGCCAGCAGCTACTCTTCGGGGGGGACGCTACTCAATGAGCAGTTCTTC
TRBV25-1,few,TRBD2,TRBJ2-2,CASSEYMGLATGELFF,TGTGCCAGCAGTGAATACATGGGACTAGCGACCGGGGAGCTGTTTTTT
TRBV29-1,.,TRBD2,TRBJ2-1,CSSPLAEMRNEQFF,TGCAGCAGCCCACTAGCGGAAATGCGCAATGAGCAGTTCTTC
TRBV20-1,.,.,TRBJ2-3,CSAFIGGELDTQYF,TGCAGTGCTTTTATAGGGGGAGAGCTTGATACGCAGTATTTT
TRBV10-3,.,.,TRBJ1-5,CAISSEDNQPQHF,TGTGCCATCAGTAGTGAGGACAATCAGCCCCAGCATTTT
TRBV2,few,.,TRBJ1-4,CASSERRVGEKLFF,TGTGCCAGCAGTGAACGGAGGGTAGGAGAAAAACTGTTTTTT
TRBV11-2,many,TRBD1,TRBJ2-1,CASSPATGGNEQFF,TGTGCCAGCAGCCCGGCGACAGGGGGCAATGAGCAGTTCTTC